This T cell receptor (beta chain) emerged from a study of cytomegalovirus exposure and HLA in healthy donors. On the study more broadly: Later analysis reported that the roughly 110 validation repertoires shared the platform of the approximately 690 first-cohort repertoires. Study observations and caveats: Among TCR sequences, most were rare, though some public TCRs appeared in many donors. 150 to 200 TCR beta chains were listed as cytomegalovirus-associated. In vitro confirmation showed a few CMV-associated chains to be CMV antigen specific.

Produced via immunoSEQ multiplex PCR; TCRdb's table is partial and in-frame only. The sample consists of about 110,000 clones, roughly 88% of them appearing once. With respect to this clone: Its specificity is not known.

The CDR3 length is 13 residues. Germline CDR1 and CDR2: MNHEY and SMNVEV (reference sequence). V lost 4 bases and J lost 7, with 10 bases in between. V is TRBV27 and J is TRBJ2-2; a weak D match, TRBD2 (6 bases). The sample consisted of PBMCs. This clonotype was obtained from a woman aged 18-35 years in good health and CMV-seronegative. The CDR3 DNA reads TGTGCCAGCAGTTACCGGGACTTCGGGGAGCTGTTTTTT. Translation gives CASSYRDFGELFF.